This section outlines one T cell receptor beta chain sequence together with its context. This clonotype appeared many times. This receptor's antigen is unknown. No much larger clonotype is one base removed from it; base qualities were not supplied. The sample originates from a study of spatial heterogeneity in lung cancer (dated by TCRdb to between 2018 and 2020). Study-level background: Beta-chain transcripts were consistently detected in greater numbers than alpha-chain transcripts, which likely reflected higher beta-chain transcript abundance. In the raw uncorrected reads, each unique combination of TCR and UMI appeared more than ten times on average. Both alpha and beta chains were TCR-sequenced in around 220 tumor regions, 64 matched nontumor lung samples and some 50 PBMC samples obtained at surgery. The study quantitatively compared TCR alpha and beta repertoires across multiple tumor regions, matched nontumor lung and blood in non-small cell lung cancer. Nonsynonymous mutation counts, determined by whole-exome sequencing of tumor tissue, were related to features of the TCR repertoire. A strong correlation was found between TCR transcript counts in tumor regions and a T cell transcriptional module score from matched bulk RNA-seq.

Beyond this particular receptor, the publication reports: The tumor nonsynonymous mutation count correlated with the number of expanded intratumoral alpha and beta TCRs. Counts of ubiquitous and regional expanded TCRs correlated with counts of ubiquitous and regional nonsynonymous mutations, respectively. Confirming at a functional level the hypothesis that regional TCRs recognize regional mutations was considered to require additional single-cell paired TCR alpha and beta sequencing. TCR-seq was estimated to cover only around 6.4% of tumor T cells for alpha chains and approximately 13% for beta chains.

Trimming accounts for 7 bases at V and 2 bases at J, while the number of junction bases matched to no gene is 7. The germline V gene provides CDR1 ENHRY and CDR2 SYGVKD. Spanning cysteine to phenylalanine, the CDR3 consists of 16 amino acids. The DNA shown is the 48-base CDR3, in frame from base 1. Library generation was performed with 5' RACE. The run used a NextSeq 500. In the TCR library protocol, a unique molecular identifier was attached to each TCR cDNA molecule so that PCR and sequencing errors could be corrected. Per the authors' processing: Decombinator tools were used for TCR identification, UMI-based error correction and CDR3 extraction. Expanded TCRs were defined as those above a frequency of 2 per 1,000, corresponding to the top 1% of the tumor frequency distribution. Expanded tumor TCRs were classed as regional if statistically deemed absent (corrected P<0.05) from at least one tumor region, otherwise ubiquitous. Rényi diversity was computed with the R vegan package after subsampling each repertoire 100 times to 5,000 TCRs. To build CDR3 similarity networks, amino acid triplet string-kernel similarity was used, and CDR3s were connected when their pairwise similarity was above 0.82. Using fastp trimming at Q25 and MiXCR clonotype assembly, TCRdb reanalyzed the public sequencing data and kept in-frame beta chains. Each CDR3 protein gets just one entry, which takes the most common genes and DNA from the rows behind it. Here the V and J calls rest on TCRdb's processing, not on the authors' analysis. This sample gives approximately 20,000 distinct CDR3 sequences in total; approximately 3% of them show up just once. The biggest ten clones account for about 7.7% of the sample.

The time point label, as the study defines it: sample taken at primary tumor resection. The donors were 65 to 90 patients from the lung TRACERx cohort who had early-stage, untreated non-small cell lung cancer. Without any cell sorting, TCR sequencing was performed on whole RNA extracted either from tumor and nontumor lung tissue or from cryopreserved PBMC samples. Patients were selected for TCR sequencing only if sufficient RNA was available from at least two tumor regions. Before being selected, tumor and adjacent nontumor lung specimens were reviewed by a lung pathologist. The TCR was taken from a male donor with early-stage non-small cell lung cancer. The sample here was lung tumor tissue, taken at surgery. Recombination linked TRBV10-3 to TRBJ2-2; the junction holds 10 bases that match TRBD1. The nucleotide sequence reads TGTGCCATCAACGTAAGACAGGGGGCTAACACCGGGGAGCTGTTTTTT. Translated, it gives CAINVRQGANTGELFF.